Below are 26 T cell receptor beta chains sequenced from a single sample in a study of CD8+ T cells in alopecia areata. Separation of pooled cutaneous lymph node cells was by sorting with CD4, CD8alpha, NKG2D, NKG2ACE and other markers. After isolation, RNA underwent reverse transcription to generate cDNA as the sequencing template. TCRdb's copy holds only in-frame clones and misses some; the assay was immunoSEQ multiplex PCR. The sample presents approximately 300,000 clones, none singletons. The sample was CD4+ T cells sorted from a lymph node. The receptor set was obtained from a C3H/HeJ mouse with alopecia areata. The MHC haplotype of this mouse line is H2-k.

As concerns this clone: Gene names denote mouse genes. The identical CDR3 is also encoded by other nucleotide sequences in the sample. Incomplete CDR3 DNA: TGTGCCAGCAGCCAAGATCCAGGGGATAACTATGCT. Translation gives CASSQDPGDNYA. The CDR3 as a whole reads CASSQDPGDNYAEQFF. The genes are TRBV5 and TRBJ2-1; a weak D match, TRBD1 (6 bases). The read ends 4 residues before the CDR3 terminus; that terminus is restored from the germline J gene. This CDR3 region has 16 residues. V lost 0 bases and J 0 bases, leaving 9 bases between the germline ends. The germline V gene has CDR1 LGHNA and CDR2 YNLKQL (reference sequence).

About this clone: The gene names given are mouse names. CDR3 bases read: TGTGCCAGCAGCCAAGTGGAGGGGGGGCAAGAC. It yields the protein CASSQVEGGQD. The full CDR3 protein is CASSQVEGGQDTQYF. The chain uses TRBV5 and TRBJ2-5; possible D gene TRBD2, 7 bases. The CDR3 end lies 4 residues beyond the end of the read and is filled in from the germline J gene. This CDR3 comprises 15 residues. V was cut by 1 base and J by 3 bases, with 11 bases left in between. Germline CDR1 reads LGHNA; CDR2 reads YNLKQL (reference sequence).

As regards this clone: Gene labels here are mouse ones. Read data end 4 residues before the CDR3 end; the end is taken from the germline J gene. This chain uses TRBV1 with TRBJ1-1, with D perhaps TRBD1 (6 bases). The CDR3 runs to 15 residues. Germline-derived CDR1 and CDR2 are NSQYPW and LRSPGD (reference sequence). V was trimmed by 1 base and J by 1 base, leaving 10 bases between them. This chain's CDR3 is CTCSAVPGVNTEVFF. CDR3 bases read: TGCACCTGCAGTGCAGTCCCAGGGGTAAACACA.

About this clone itself: The listed genes are named as in mouse. The observed sequence ends 4 residues before the CDR3 terminus, with the missing tail filled in from the germline J gene. The chain uses TRBV19 and TRBJ1-1; 10 bases are a match to TRBD1. The CDR3 totals 13 residues. Germline CDR1 FNHDT, CDR2 SITEND (reference sequence). CDR3 loop: CASSPDRGGEVFF. The DNA read from the CDR3 is TGTGCCAGCAGTCCGGACAGGGGGGGA.

The sample holds a few counts of this clone. Gene and germline names: mouse. Partial CDR3 DNA: TGTGCCAGCGGGACTGGGGAAGAA. This codes for CASGTGEE. The CDR3 as a whole reads CASGTGEETLYF. The chain has TRBV19 and TRBJ2-3; 10 positions match TRBD2. The read is 4 residues too short to cover the CDR3 end, so that end is filled in from the germline J gene. The germline V gene has CDR1 FNHDT and CDR2 SITEND (reference sequence). The CDR3 runs 12 residues.

This clone was seen at least ten times. The listed genes are named as in mouse. The read ends 4 residues before the CDR3 terminus; that terminus is restored from the germline J gene. The chain has TRBV17 and TRBJ2-1; 9 nucleotides match TRBD1. This CDR3 is built from 15 residues. Germline values: CDR1 MNHDT, CDR2 YYDKIL. The junction had 2 bases not matched to a gene; V was cut back by 0 bases and J by 5 bases. The CDR3 reads CASSREWTGDAEQFF. The sequenced part of the CDR3 DNA is TGTGCTAGCAGTAGAGAATGGACAGGGGATGCT.

Worth noting for this clone: The germline and genes are mouse ones. The read falls 4 residues short of the CDR3 end, and the missing part is taken from the germline J gene. The rearrangement joins TRBV13-2 to TRBJ2-2; D is possibly TRBD1 (8 bases). The germline V and J ends were trimmed by 2 bases and 2 bases, with 16 bases remaining between them. The germline gives CDR1 NNHNN, CDR2 SYGAGS (reference sequence). The CDR3 runs 17 residues. CDR3 DNA (partial): TGTGCCAGCGGTGAGCCCCTACAGGGGGGGAACACCGGG. Protein: CASGEPLQGGNTG. In full, the CDR3 is CASGEPLQGGNTGQLYF.

This clone was found a few times. The genes and germline here are from mouse. The sequenced fragment ends 4 residues before the CDR3 boundary, so the rest is inferred from the germline J gene. The chain uses TRBV17 and TRBJ2-5; the match to TRBD2 covers 8 bases. The CDR3 is 15 residues long. Looked up from germline, CDR1 is MNHDT and CDR2 is YYDKIL. The V gene end was trimmed by 6 bases and the J gene end by 2 bases; junction bases not matched to a gene: 7. The part of the CDR3 DNA that was read is TGTGCTAGCAGGTTGACTGGGGACCTCCAAGAC. This sequence encodes CASRLTGDLQD. The CDR3 reads in full as CASRLTGDLQDTQYF.

Comments on this clone: The germline and genes are mouse ones. The read is 4 residues too short to cover the CDR3 end, so that end is filled in from the germline J gene. Other DNA sequences in the same sample also yield this CDR3. The rearrangement joins TRBV13-2 to TRBJ1-2; 7 bases agree with TRBD1. Germline loops: CDR1 NNHNN, CDR2 SYGAGS (reference sequence). The CDR3 totals 15 residues. J was trimmed by 0 bases and V by 2 bases; bases with no gene match: 4. Here the CDR3 reads CASGDRQGANSDYTF. The part of the CDR3 DNA that was read is TGTGCCAGCGGTGACCGACAGGGCGCAAACTCC.

This clone came up a few times. The genes and germline here are from mouse. The CDR3 is cut off 4 residues early in the read; its end comes from the germline J gene. V is TRBV13-1 and J is TRBJ2-7; D not certain. Germline V gene sequence: CDR1 NSHNY, CDR2 SYGAGN. The length of the CDR3 is 11 residues. V lost 5 bases and J lost 2, with 5 bases in between. The sequenced part of the CDR3 DNA is TGTGCCAGCAGCTCAGCCTAT. Translating it yields CASSSAY. The CDR3 as a whole reads CASSSAYEQYF.

This clone turned up a few times. Any gene name here is a mouse gene name. Read sequence stops 4 residues before the CDR3 end, and the germline J gene provides the missing end. The chain employs TRBV1 and TRBJ2-3; 10 bases fit TRBD1. The CDR3 contains 15 residues. Germline V gene lookup returns CDR1 NSQYPW and CDR2 LRSPGD (reference sequence). The CDR3 bases that were read are TGCACCTGCAGTGGGACAGGGGGAGGGGGAGAA. It specifies CTCSGTGGGGE. From start to end, the CDR3 is CTCSGTGGGGETLYF.

Concerning this clone: The gene names given are mouse names. The CDR3 is cut off 4 residues early in the read; its end comes from the germline J gene. The rearrangement joins TRBV13-3 to TRBJ2-3; D might be TRBD1 (6 bases). Germline V lookup: CDR1 NNHDY, CDR2 SYVADS. Trimming stripped 0 bases from V and 0 bases from J, with 11 bases between. CDR3 length equals 16 residues. CDR3: CASSDARTASAETLYF. CDR3 bases read: TGTGCCAGCAGTGATGCAAGGACAGCTAGTGCAGAA.

As to this clone: Genes here carry mouse names. The read ends 4 residues shy of where the CDR3 ends; the end is completed using the germline J gene. J is TRBJ2-1 and V is TRBV5, with 10 nucleotides matching TRBD2. V was pared by 1 base and J by 6 bases, with 6 bases of the junction left unmatched. The CDR3 extends over 16 amino acids. Per germline, CDR1 LGHNA and CDR2 YNLKQL (reference sequence). The sequenced CDR3 bases are TGTGCCAGCAGCCAAGCTGGGGGGGCGCGTGGTGCT. Translated: CASSQAGGARGA. The CDR3, in full, reads CASSQAGGARGAEQFF.

This clone has only a few counts. Gene labels here are mouse ones. The CDR3 extends 3 residues past the end of the read, so its final part is completed from the germline J gene. Other DNA sequences in the sample encode the same CDR3. This sequence joins TRBV13-1 and TRBJ1-6; TRBD1 matches at 7 bases. TRBJ1-6 is an ORF, and what it does is uncertain. Germline trimming cut 0 bases from V and 9 bases from J; bases unmatched to any gene: 3. Germline lookup yields CDR1 NSHNY and CDR2 SYGAGN. This CDR3 spans 14 amino acids. The CDR3 DNA, read in part, is TGTGCCAGCAGTGATGCAGGGGGGGCTTCGCCC. This sequence encodes CASSDAGGASP. The CDR3 in its entirety is CASSDAGGASPLYF.

This clone was observed a handful of times. All gene names here are mouse names. The CDR3 end is not reached by the read, which stops 4 residues before it; the germline J gene fills it in. The same CDR3 arises from other DNA sequences in this sample as well. V usage is TRBV13-2 and J usage is TRBJ2-5, with 8 bases identical to TRBD1. CDR3 length: 13 residues. Looked up from germline, CDR1 is NNHNN and CDR2 is SYGAGS (reference sequence). CDR3 protein: CASGGQGADTQYF. The CDR3 bases that were read are TGTGCCAGCGGTGGTCAGGGGGCCGAC.

To note about this clone: Germline and genes: mouse. The read ends 4 residues before the CDR3 terminus; that terminus is restored from the germline J gene. The chain has TRBV17 and TRBJ2-5, with 8 bases matching TRBD1. CDR1 MNHDT and CDR2 YYDKIL come from the germline V gene. Losses at the gene ends were 4 bases for V and 2 bases for J; bases not matched to a gene: 2. This CDR3 has 14 residues. Incomplete CDR3 DNA: TGTGCTAGCAGTAAGACAGGGGTCCAAGAC. Residues: CASSKTGVQD. The full CDR3 sequence reads CASSKTGVQDTQYF.

This clone was seen only a few times. Gene names are mouse gene names. The read terminates 4 residues before the CDR3 end, so the remaining end is supplied by the germline J gene. The gene calls are TRBV19 and TRBJ2-4; 13 bases are a match to TRBD2. This CDR3 comprises 15 residues. Looked up from germline, CDR1 is FNHDT and CDR2 is SITEND (reference sequence). Germline trimming cut 4 bases from V and 3 bases from J; bases unmatched to any gene: 2. The CDR3 DNA, read in part, is TGTGCCAGCAGTCGGACTGGGGGGGCGCAAAAC. Protein: CASSRTGGAQN. The complete CDR3 sequence is CASSRTGGAQNTLYF. Combining the CDR3 with reference TRBV19 and TRBJ2-4 gives the whole variable domain GGIITQTPKFLIGQEGQKLTLKCQQNFNHDTMYWYRQDSGKGLRLIYYSITENDLQKGDLSEGYDASREKKSSFSLTVTSAQKNEMAVFLCASSRTGGAQNTLYFGAGTRLSVL.

With regard to this clone: Mouse germline and gene names are used. The CDR3 is cut off 4 residues early in the read; its end comes from the germline J gene. This chain links TRBV29 with TRBJ1-2, with a possible D match to TRBD1 (5 bases). CDR1 MSHET and CDR2 SYDVDS come from the germline V gene. The CDR3 sequence is 13 residues long. The CDR3 loop reads CASSLGGSTDYTF. The sequenced part of the CDR3 DNA is TGTGCTAGCAGTTTAGGGGGGAGCACC.

By share, this clone ranks as medium-sized. The listed genes are named as in mouse. The read ends 4 residues before the CDR3 terminus; that terminus is restored from the germline J gene. Additional DNA sequences in this sample encode the identical CDR3. The chain carries TRBV1 and TRBJ2-3; 7 nucleotides match TRBD1. CDR1 is NSQYPW and CDR2 is LRSPGD in the germline V gene (reference sequence). The length of the CDR3 is 14 residues. The ends lost 4 bases at V and 0 bases at J; junction bases unmatched: 1. CDR3: CTCSGTGSAETLYF. CDR3 bases read: TGCACCTGCAGTGGGACAGGTAGTGCAGAA.

This clone appeared a few times. All gene names here are mouse names. The read ends 4 residues early relative to the CDR3; the germline J gene fills the gap. The chain employs TRBV13-1 and TRBJ2-1, with 8 bases identical to TRBD1. This CDR3 has 15 residues. CDR1 is NSHNY, CDR2 SYGAGN, per germline. V lost 5 bases, J lost 0 bases, and 4 bases stayed unmatched. The sequenced part of the CDR3 DNA is TGTGCCAGCAGGGGGACAGGTATTAACTATGCT. Translation gives CASRGTGINYA. The whole CDR3 reads CASRGTGINYAEQFF.

This clone came up a few times. Germline and genes: mouse. The missing CDR3 end, 4 residues past where the read stops, is filled in from the germline J gene. Other DNA sequences in the same sample also yield this CDR3. The chain has TRBV5 and TRBJ2-5; 9 bases fit TRBD2. The CDR3 consists of 14 residues. Germline values: CDR1 LGHNA, CDR2 YNLKQL (reference sequence). CDR3 DNA, as far as it was read: TGTGCCAGCAGCCAAGGACTGGGGGAAGAC. This translates into CASSQGLGED. The whole CDR3 sequence is CASSQGLGEDTQYF.

The table lists this clone with a few counts. Gene names follow the mouse nomenclature. The read comes to an end 4 residues before the CDR3 does, leaving the germline J gene to fill in the end. This chain connects TRBV1 to TRBJ2-3; possibly TRBD2 for D (6 bases). Trimming cost V 2 bases and J 1 base, with 10 bases left between them. CDR1 and CDR2 (germline): NSQYPW, LRSPGD (reference sequence). This CDR3 is 15 amino acids long. CDR3 DNA, as far as it was read: TGCACCTGCAGTGCATGGGGGAAGGGTGCAGAA. Translated, it gives CTCSAWGKGAE. The whole CDR3 protein is CTCSAWGKGAETLYF.

On this clone: Gene names follow the mouse nomenclature. Read sequence stops 4 residues before the CDR3 end, and the germline J gene provides the missing end. Other DNA sequences in this sample translate to the same CDR3. This chain uses TRBV13-3 with TRBJ1-1; 7 nucleotides match TRBD1. Per the germline V gene, CDR1 is NNHDY and CDR2 is SYVADS. The CDR3 covers 13 residues. V lost 5 bases, J lost 4 bases, and 5 bases stayed unmatched. The CDR3 bases that were read are TGTGCCAGCAGCGACAGGGAGGGCACA. This codes for CASSDREGT. The entire CDR3 protein is CASSDREGTEVFF.

This clone was counted between two and nine times. Gene names and germline match the mouse. The read finishes 4 residues shy of the CDR3 end, and the germline J gene is used to complete it. The chain carries TRBV19 and TRBJ2-2, with 11 bases lining up with TRBD2. The CDR3 sequence is 15 residues long. The J segment lost 4 bases and the V segment lost 4 bases, leaving 3 bases of the junction unmatched. CDR1 FNHDT and CDR2 SITEND come from the germline V gene (reference sequence). Here the CDR3 reads CASSPDWGGTGQLYF. The sequenced CDR3 bases are TGTGCCAGCAGTCCCGACTGGGGGGGCACCGGG. Based on the CDR3 plus reference TRBV19 and TRBJ2-2, the full variable domain is GGIITQTPKFLIGQEGQKLTLKCQQNFNHDTMYWYRQDSGKGLRLIYYSITENDLQKGDLSEGYDASREKKSSFSLTVTSAQKNEMAVFLCASSPDWGGTGQLYFGEGSKLTVL.

Points on this clone: Germline and genes: mouse. Other nucleotide sequences in the sample specify the same CDR3. The sequenced part of the CDR3 DNA is TGTGCCAGCAGTCACTGGGGTAGTGCAGAA. It yields the protein CASSHWGSAE. The complete CDR3 protein is CASSHWGSAETLYF. This chain uses TRBV19 with TRBJ2-3, with 7 bases aligning to TRBD2. The read halts 4 residues ahead of the CDR3 end, with the missing end drawn from the germline J gene. Germline V gene lookup returns CDR1 FNHDT and CDR2 SITEND (reference sequence). The CDR3 loop spans 14 amino acids. The junction had 2 bases not matched to a gene; V was cut back by 4 bases and J by 0 bases.

This clone has a handful of counts. The gene names given are mouse names. The read ends 4 residues early relative to the CDR3; the germline J gene fills the gap. The V call is TRBV19, the J call TRBJ2-7; 9 bases line up with TRBD1. This CDR3 spans 15 amino acids. The germline CDR1 and CDR2 sequences are FNHDT and SITEND (reference sequence). Incomplete CDR3 DNA: TGTGCCAGCAGTATATCCGGGACAGGGAGCCAT. Amino acids: CASSISGTGSH. Given in full, the CDR3 is CASSISGTGSHEQYF. Together with reference TRBV19 and TRBJ2-7, the CDR3 gives the full variable domain: GGIITQTPKFLIGQEGQKLTLKCQQNFNHDTMYWYRQDSGKGLRLIYYSITENDLQKGDLSEGYDASREKKSSFSLTVTSAQKNEMAVFLCASSISGTGSHEQYFGPGTRLTVL.